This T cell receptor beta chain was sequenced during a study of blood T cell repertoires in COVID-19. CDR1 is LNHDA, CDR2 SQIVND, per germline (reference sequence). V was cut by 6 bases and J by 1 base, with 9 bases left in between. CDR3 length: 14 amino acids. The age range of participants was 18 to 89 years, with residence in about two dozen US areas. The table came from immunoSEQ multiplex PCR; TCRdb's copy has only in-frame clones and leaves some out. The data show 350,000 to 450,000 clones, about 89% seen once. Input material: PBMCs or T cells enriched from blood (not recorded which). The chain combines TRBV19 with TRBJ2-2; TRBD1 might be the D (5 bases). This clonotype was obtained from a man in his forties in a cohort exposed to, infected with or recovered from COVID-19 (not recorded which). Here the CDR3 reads CASRYDRNTGELFF. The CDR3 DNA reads TGTGCCAGTAGATATGACAGGAACACCGGGGAGCTGTTTTTT. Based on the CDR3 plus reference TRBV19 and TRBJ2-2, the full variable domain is DGGITQSPKYLFRKEGQNVTLSCEQNLNHDAMYWYRQDPGQGLRLIYYSQIVNDFQKGDIAEGYSVSREKKESFPLTVTSAQKNPTAFYLCASRYDRNTGELFFGEGSRLTVL.